This entry concerns a single T cell receptor beta chain. The PCR contained 60 Vbeta and 13 Jbeta primers. TCRdb's table, derived via immunoSEQ multiplex PCR, lists solely in-frame clones and lacks some. The repertoire consists of more than 80,000 clones, with about 70% occurring once and the leading ten covering under 6.5%. This sample stems from a study of cytomegalovirus exposure and HLA in healthy donors. CDR1 is LGHNA and CDR2 is YNFKEQ in the germline V gene. V lost 5 bases to trimming and J lost 2 bases, with 22 bases between them. This CDR3 is 17 amino acids long. The chain joins TRBV4-2 to TRBJ2-7; D is possibly TRBD2 (6 bases). The TCR originated in a woman aged 45-65 years in good health and CMV-seropositive. Sequenced material: PBMCs. The CDR3, as DNA: TGTGCCAGCAGCTCGGTTGCGGGAACGGGTTTTGCCTACGAGCAGTACTTC. As protein: CASSSVAGTGFAYEQYF.